Below are 8 T cell receptor beta chains sequenced from a single sample in a study of control samples from healthy donors and cancer patients. Data came from immunoSEQ multiplex PCR; TCRdb stores just in-frame clones and leaves some out. Altogether tens of thousands of clones are present, over 85% being singletons, with the ten largest covering roughly 5.5%. Sequences were obtained from PBMCs. These receptor sequences come from a man aged 60-69 years with colorectal cancer.

The J gene is TRBJ2-6, the V gene TRBV2, with D perhaps TRBD1 (6 bases). Germline CDR1 SNHLY, CDR2 FYNNEI. The CDR3 runs 18 residues. The V and J ends lost 7 bases and 1 base respectively, with 20 bases between them. The CDR3 reads CASTDRRPALSGANVLTF. DNA of the CDR3: TGTGCCAGCACAGACAGGCGGCCGGCCCTGTCTGGGGCCAACGTCCTGACTTTC.

The chain links TRBV5-6 to TRBJ2-3; D is undetermined. This CDR3 region has 15 residues. Trimming took 0 bases from V and 0 from J, leaving 8 bases between them. CDR1 SGHDT and CDR2 YYEEEE come from the germline V gene. CDR3 amino acids: CASSLVGPSTDTQYF. The CDR3 nucleotides are TGTGCCAGCAGCTTGGTAGGGCCTAGCACAGATACGCAGTATTTT.

The chain uses TRBV27 and TRBJ2-3; D ambiguous. Trimming removed 5 bases at V and 3 bases at J, with 12 bases between. Germline V gene lookup returns CDR1 MNHEY and CDR2 SMNVEV (reference sequence). The CDR3 covers 14 residues. For the CDR3, the DNA is TGTGCCAGCAGTCCTCGGACCATAACAGATACGCAGTATTTT. Translated: CASSPRTITDTQYF.

The chain links TRBV5-4 to TRBJ2-1; 11 nucleotides align to TRBD2. The germline gives CDR1 SGHNT, CDR2 YYREEE (reference sequence). The J segment lost 10 bases and the V segment lost 5 bases, leaving 11 bases of the junction unmatched. The CDR3 consists of 15 residues. The CDR3 sequence is CASSLSGGASREQFF. Here the CDR3 DNA reads TGTGCCAGCAGTCTTAGCGGGGGGGCATCTCGGGAGCAGTTCTTC.

The rearrangement uses TRBV29-1 and TRBJ2-2, with TRBD2 as a possible D gene (5 bases). There are 12 residues in the CDR3. Trimming left V 6 bases short and J 5 bases short, with 10 bases between. The V gene's germline CDR1 is SQVTM and CDR2 ANQGSEA. The CDR3 nucleotides read TGCAGCGTACACGGACTGACCGGGGAGCTGTTTTTT. It specifies CSVHGLTGELFF.

V is TRBV15 and J is TRBJ2-3; D call uncertain. CDR3 length equals 13 residues. With 2 bases removed from V and 4 bases from J, the gap between germline ends came to 7 bases. Germline V gene sequence: CDR1 LNHNV, CDR2 YYDKDF (reference sequence). In nucleotides, the CDR3 is TGTGCCACCAGCAGAACCAGGTCAGATACGCAGTATTTT. Residues: CATSRTRSDTQYF.

This clone was observed once. The J gene is TRBJ1-4, the V gene TRBV19; no reliable D call. The length of the CDR3 is 14 residues. Germline V gene sequence: CDR1 LNHDA, CDR2 SQIVND (reference sequence). Deletions cut 5 bases from V and 0 bases from J, with 7 bases between. The CDR3 coding sequence is TGTGCCAGTAGTCTTGGTGCAACTAATGAAAAACTGTTTTTT. Its protein product is CASSLGATNEKLFF. Looking up the rest from reference TRBV19 and TRBJ1-4 gives the full variable domain: DGGITQSPKYLFRKEGQNVTLSCEQNLNHDAMYWYRQDPGQGLRLIYYSQIVNDFQKGDIAEGYSVSREKKESFPLTVTSAQKNPTAFYLCASSLGATNEKLFFGSGTQLSVL.

The V and J genes are TRBV11-2 and TRBJ2-7; D call uncertain. Trimming took off 5 bases at V and 7 bases at J, with 15 bases between the two ends. This CDR3 spans 13 amino acids. Germline V lookup: CDR1 SGHAT, CDR2 FQNNGV. The CDR3 protein is CASSRPDIEEQYF. CDR3 nucleotides: TGTGCCAGCAGCAGACCCGACATCGAGGAGCAGTACTTC. Based on the CDR3 plus reference TRBV11-2 and TRBJ2-7, the full variable domain is EAGVAQSPRYKIIEKRQSVAFWCNPISGHATLYWYQQILGQGPKLLIQFQNNGVVDDSQLPKDRFSAERLKGVDSTLKIQPAKLEDSAVYLCASSRPDIEEQYFGPGTRLTVT.